This T cell receptor beta chain was sequenced for a study of cytomegalovirus exposure and HLA in healthy donors. V shed 4 bases, J shed 1 base, and the junction held 6 bases outside the gene matches. The CDR3 totals 15 residues. Germline V gene data show CDR1 as SGHRS and CDR2 as YFSETQ. Both 60 Vbeta primers and 13 Jbeta primers went into the PCR. Clones were sequenced by immunoSEQ multiplex PCR, and TCRdb holds only the in-frame ones, with some missing. The table lists about 200,000 clones, less than 80% of them singletons. This clone was found a few times. V usage is TRBV5-1 and J usage is TRBJ2-7, with TRBD1 identical over 9 bases. This clonotype was sampled from a girl aged 2 to 9 in good health and CMV-seronegative. Specimen: PBMCs. The CDR3, as DNA: TGCGCCAGCAGCACACCGGGGACAGGGTCCTACGAGCAGTACTTC. This gives the protein CASSTPGTGSYEQYF.